This TCR beta chain was captured in a study of shared clonotypes between healthy human individuals. The study's findings and limits: Naive subsets usually exceeded memory subsets in estimated richness. Tissue TCR repertoires likely differ from these blood-only repertoires.

The method was immunoSEQ multiplex PCR; TCRdb's version includes in-frame clones alone and lacks a portion of them. This sample has 1.5 million to 2.5 million clones, with roughly 95% found just once. Germline V gene lookup returns CDR1 SGHTA and CDR2 FQGNSA. The CDR3 covers 15 residues. The J segment lost 6 bases and the V segment lost 4 bases, leaving 7 bases of the junction unmatched. CD45RO-negative cells were positively selected for CCR7, leaving out terminally differentiated effector memory CD45RA+ cells. A remark on this clone: Its antigen is unidentified.

Sequenced: naive CD8+ T cells sorted from blood. V is TRBV7-2 and J is TRBJ2-1; TRBD2 matches 9 bases. The sequence was collected from a man aged 18 to 30 in good health. Here the CDR3 DNA reads TGTGCCAGCAGCTGGGGGCTAGCGGGGTCCAATGAGCAGTTCTTC. It encodes CASSWGLAGSNEQFF.